The present entry profiles one T cell receptor (beta chain) with its context. These data belong to a study of shared clonotypes between healthy human individuals. Roughly 30,000 T cell genomes, or roughly 300 ng DNA, went into unsorted PBMC replicate PCRs. TCRdb's copy holds only in-frame clones and misses some; the assay was immunoSEQ multiplex PCR. This sample has 400,000 to 500,000 clones, with 79% found just once. The receptor was isolated from a woman aged 40-49 years in good health. Some clones in this sample may be carry-over from other donors' samples. The material sequenced was PBMCs.

CDR3 sequence reads: CASSSTGRNQPQHF. The CDR3 coding sequence is TGCGCCAGCAGCTCCACAGGGCGCAATCAGCCCCAGCATTTT. The chain has TRBV5-1 and TRBJ1-5; D possibly corresponds to TRBD1 (6 bases). V was clipped by 3 bases and J by 2 bases, with 9 bases between them. Per germline, CDR1 SGHRS and CDR2 YFSETQ. The CDR3 covers 14 residues.